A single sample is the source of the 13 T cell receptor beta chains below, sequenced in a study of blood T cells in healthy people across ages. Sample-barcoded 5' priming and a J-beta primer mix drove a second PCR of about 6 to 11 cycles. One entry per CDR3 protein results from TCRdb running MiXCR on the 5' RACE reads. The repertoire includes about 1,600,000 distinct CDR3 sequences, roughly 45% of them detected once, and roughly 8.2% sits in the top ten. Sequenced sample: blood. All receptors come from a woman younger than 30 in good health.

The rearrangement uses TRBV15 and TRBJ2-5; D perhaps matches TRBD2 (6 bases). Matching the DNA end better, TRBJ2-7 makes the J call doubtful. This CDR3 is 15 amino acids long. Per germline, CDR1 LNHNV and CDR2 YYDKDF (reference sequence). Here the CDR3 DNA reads TGTGCCACCAGCAGAGATCGGGGGAAATCCTACGAGCAGTACTTC. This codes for CATSRDRGKSYEQYF.

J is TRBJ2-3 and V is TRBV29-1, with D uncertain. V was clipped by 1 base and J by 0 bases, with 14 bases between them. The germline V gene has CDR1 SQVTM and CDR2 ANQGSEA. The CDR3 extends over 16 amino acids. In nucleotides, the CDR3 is TGCAGCGTTGAAGGGGTTTCGGAGCTGAGCACAGATACGCAGTATTTT. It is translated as CSVEGVSELSTDTQYF.

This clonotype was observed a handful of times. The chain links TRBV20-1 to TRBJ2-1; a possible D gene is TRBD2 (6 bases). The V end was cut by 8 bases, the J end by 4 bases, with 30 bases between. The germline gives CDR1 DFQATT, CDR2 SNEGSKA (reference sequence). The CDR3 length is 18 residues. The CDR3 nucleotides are TGCAGTTCCTTCATGCGGGACTCCGAGGGTCCTTTATACAATGAGCAGTTCTTC. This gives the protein CSSFMRDSEGPLYNEQFF.

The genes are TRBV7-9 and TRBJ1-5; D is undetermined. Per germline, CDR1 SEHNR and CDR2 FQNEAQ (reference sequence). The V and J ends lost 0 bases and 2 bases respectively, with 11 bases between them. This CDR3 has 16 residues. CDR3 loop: CASSLALGLGNQPQHF. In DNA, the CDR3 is TGTGCCAGCAGCTTAGCGTTGGGGTTAGGCAATCAGCCCCAGCATTTT. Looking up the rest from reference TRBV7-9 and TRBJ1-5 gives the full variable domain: DTGVSQNPRHKITKRGQNVTFRCDPISEHNRLYWYRQTLGQGPEFLTYFQNEAQLEKSRLLSDRFSAERPKGSFSTLEIQRTEQGDSAMYLCASSLALGLGNQPQHFGDGTRLSIL.

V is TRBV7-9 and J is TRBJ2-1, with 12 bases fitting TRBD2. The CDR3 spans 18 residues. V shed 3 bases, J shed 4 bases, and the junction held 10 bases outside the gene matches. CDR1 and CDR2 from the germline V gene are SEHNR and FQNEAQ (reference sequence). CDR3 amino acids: CASSFGSSGRAVYNEQFF. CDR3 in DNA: TGTGCCAGCAGCTTTGGTTCTAGCGGGAGGGCCGTTTACAATGAGCAGTTCTTC. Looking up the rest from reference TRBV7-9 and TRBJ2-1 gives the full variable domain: DTGVSQNPRHKITKRGQNVTFRCDPISEHNRLYWYRQTLGQGPEFLTYFQNEAQLEKSRLLSDRFSAERPKGSFSTLEIQRTEQGDSAMYLCASSFGSSGRAVYNEQFFGPGTRLTVL.

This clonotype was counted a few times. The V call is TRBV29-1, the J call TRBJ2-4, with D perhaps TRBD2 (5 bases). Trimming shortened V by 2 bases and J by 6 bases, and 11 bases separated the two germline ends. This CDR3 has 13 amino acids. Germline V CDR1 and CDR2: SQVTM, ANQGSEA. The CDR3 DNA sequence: TGCAGCGTTGAATCGGGGTCTAGAAACATTCAGTACTTC. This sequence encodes CSVESGSRNIQYF.

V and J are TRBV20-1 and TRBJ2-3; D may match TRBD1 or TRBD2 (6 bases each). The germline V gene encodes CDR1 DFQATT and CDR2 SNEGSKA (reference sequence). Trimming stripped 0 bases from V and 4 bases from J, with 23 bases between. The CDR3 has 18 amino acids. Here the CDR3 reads CSARDLGRGGTTADTQYF. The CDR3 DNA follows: TGCAGTGCTAGAGATCTCGGCAGAGGGGGGACGACAGCAGATACGCAGTATTTT.

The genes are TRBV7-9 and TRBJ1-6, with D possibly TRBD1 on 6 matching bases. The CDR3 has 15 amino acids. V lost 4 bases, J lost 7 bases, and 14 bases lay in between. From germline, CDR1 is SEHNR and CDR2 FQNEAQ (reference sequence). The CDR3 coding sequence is TGTGCCAGCAGCTCGTTCGGGACAACCAATTCACCCCTCCACTTT. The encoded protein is CASSSFGTTNSPLHF.

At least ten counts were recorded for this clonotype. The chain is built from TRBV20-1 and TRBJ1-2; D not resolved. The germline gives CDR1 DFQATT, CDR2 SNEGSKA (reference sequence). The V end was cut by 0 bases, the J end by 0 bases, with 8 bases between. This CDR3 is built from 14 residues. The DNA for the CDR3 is TGCAGTGCTAGAGATACGACATCTAACTATGGCTACACCTTC. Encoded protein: CSARDTTSNYGYTF.

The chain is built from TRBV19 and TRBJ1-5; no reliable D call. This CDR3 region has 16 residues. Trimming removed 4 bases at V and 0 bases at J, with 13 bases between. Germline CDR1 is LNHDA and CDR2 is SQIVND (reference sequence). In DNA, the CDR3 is TGTGCCAGTAGTAGTCGGATCAACTATAGCAATCAGCCCCAGCATTTT. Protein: CASSSRINYSNQPQHF.

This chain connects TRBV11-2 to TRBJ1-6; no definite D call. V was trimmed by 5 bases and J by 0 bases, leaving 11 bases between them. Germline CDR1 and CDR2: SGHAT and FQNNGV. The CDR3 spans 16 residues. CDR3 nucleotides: TGTGCCAGCAGCCCGTCGGCCAGCTCCTATAATTCACCCCTCCACTTT. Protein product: CASSPSASSYNSPLHF.

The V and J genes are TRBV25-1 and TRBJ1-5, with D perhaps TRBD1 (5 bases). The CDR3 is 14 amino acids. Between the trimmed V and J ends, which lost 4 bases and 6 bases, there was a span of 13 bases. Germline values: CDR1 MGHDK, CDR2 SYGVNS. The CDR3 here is CASSGGGRSQPQHF. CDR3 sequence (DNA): TGTGCCAGCAGTGGGGGGGGTAGAAGTCAGCCCCAGCATTTT.

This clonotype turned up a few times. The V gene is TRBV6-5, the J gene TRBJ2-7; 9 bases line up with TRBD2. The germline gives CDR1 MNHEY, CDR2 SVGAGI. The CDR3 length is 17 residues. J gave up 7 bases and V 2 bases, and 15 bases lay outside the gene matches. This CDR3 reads CASSYGGGVLSYNEQYF. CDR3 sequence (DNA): TGTGCCAGCAGTTACGGCGGGGGGGTGTTATCCTACAATGAGCAGTACTTC.